The 12 T cell receptor beta chains given below trace back to one sample, sequenced in a study of cytomegalovirus exposure and HLA in healthy donors. PCR involved 60 Vbeta and 13 Jbeta primers. Sequencing was performed with immunoSEQ multiplex PCR; in TCRdb, only in-frame clones are kept and a portion is missing. The sample yields about 99,000 clones, around 77% seen once. The sample consisted of PBMCs. Every receptor here comes from a man in his forties or fifties in good health and CMV-seronegative.

The gene calls are TRBV9 and TRBJ1-2, with 8 positions matching TRBD1. With V trimmed by 3 bases and J by 4 bases, 5 bases remained unmatched. CDR3 length: 14 amino acids. CDR1 SGDLS and CDR2 YYNGEE come from the germline V gene. CDR3 amino acids: CASSEQGEGYGYTF. CDR3 DNA: TGTGCCAGCAGCGAACAGGGGGAGGGCTATGGCTACACCTTC.

The chain joins TRBV5-1 to TRBJ2-5; perhaps TRBD1 as D (7 bases). Germline CDR1 is SGHRS and CDR2 is YFSETQ. The CDR3 is 15 residues long. V was pared by 4 bases and J by 5 bases, with 18 bases between. CDR3 sequence (DNA): TGCGCCAGCAGCGGAGCAGGGGGAGGAGGGGAGACCCAGTACTTC. Its protein is CASSGAGGGGETQYF.

The CDR3 protein is CASRPPGTGFYGYTF. The CDR3 nucleotides are TGCGCCAGCAGGCCTCCCGGGACAGGGTTTTATGGCTACACCTTC. The rearrangement links TRBV4-1 to TRBJ1-2, with TRBD1 identical over 9 bases. Losses at the gene ends were 6 bases for V and 5 bases for J; bases not matched to a gene: 10. The CDR3 spans 15 residues. Germline lookup yields CDR1 MGHRA and CDR2 YSYEKL.

The V and J genes are TRBV10-3 and TRBJ1-1, with 8 bases fitting TRBD1. CDR1 and CDR2 from the germline V gene are ENHRY and SYGVKD. V was pared by 6 bases and J by 1 base, with 4 bases of the junction left unmatched. The CDR3 covers 14 residues. CDR3 amino acids: CAIREGQANTEAFF. CDR3 in DNA: TGTGCCATCAGAGAGGGACAGGCGAACACTGAAGCTTTCTTT.

This clone has a single count. This chain connects TRBV29-1 to TRBJ1-1; 8 bases agree with TRBD1. The CDR3 has 14 amino acids. The germline V gene encodes CDR1 SQVTM and CDR2 ANQGSEA. After removal of 5 bases from V and 1 base from J, the junction contained 6 bases not matched to a gene. The CDR3 reads CSVWGQERNTEAFF. The DNA of the CDR3 is TGCAGCGTTTGGGGACAGGAGAGGAACACTGAAGCTTTCTTT.

This chain uses TRBV27 with TRBJ1-2; tentative D call: TRBD1 (5 bases). CDR3 size: 14 residues. The germline V and J ends were trimmed by 8 bases and 8 bases, with 21 bases remaining between them. Germline V gene lookup returns CDR1 MNHEY and CDR2 SMNVEV (reference sequence). The CDR3 loop is CASSGGGLRRGYTF. DNA for the CDR3: TGTGCCAGCTCCGGGGGGGGTCTAAGGCGAGGCTACACCTTC.

This clone occurred a few times. This chain joins TRBV18 and TRBJ1-1; 7 bases match TRBD1. Germline CDR1 KGHSH, CDR2 LQKENI. The CDR3 extends over 14 amino acids. Germline trimming cut 1 base from V and 1 base from J; bases unmatched to any gene: 0. DNA for the CDR3: TGTGCCAGCTCACCACGACAGGGGAACACTGAAGCTTTCTTT. Protein: CASSPRQGNTEAFF.

J is TRBJ2-1 and V is TRBV5-1; tentatively, D is TRBD2 (6 bases). Trimming pared 0 bases from V and 2 bases from J, leaving 6 bases between. From germline, CDR1 is SGHRS and CDR2 YFSETQ. This CDR3 is built from 14 residues. The CDR3: CASSLGGAYNEQFF. CDR3 nucleotides: TGCGCCAGCAGCTTGGGGGGGGCCTACAATGAGCAGTTCTTC.

The chain combines TRBV6-6 with TRBJ1-5; D is possibly TRBD1 (6 bases). This CDR3 is built from 15 residues. V shed 0 bases and J shed 7 bases, with 13 bases lying between them. CDR1 is MNHNY, CDR2 SVGAGI, per germline (reference sequence). CDR3 nucleotide sequence: TGTGCCAGCAGTTACTCCCTCCCAGGGGACCAGCCCCAGCATTTT. Its protein product is CASSYSLPGDQPQHF.

The V gene is TRBV28, the J gene TRBJ1-5, with 7 positions matching TRBD1. The CDR3 loop spans 16 amino acids. Per the germline V gene, CDR1 is MDHEN and CDR2 is SYDVKM. V was pared by 7 bases and J by 0 bases, with 9 bases of the junction left unmatched. The CDR3 bases are TGTGCCAGCACTGAAGGGACAGCGTATAGCAATCAGCCCCAGCATTTT. It translates to CASTEGTAYSNQPQHF.

This chain joins TRBV7-9 and TRBJ1-2; D not certain. The CDR3 covers 14 residues. Germline assignment: CDR1 SEHNR and CDR2 FQNEAQ (reference sequence). The V and J ends lost 5 bases and 4 bases respectively, with 14 bases between them. The CDR3 region is CASSTLAGPYGYTF. DNA for the CDR3: TGTGCCAGCAGCACCCTAGCCGGGCCCTATGGCTACACCTTC.

Details on this clone: One junction end disagrees with the germline gene, perhaps due to a read error. The chain carries TRBV5-6 and TRBJ2-1, with TRBD2 identical over 10 bases. Germline V gene sequence: CDR1 SGHDT, CDR2 YYEEEE. The CDR3 covers 17 residues. The CDR3 protein is CASGLKLAGSSYNEQFF. DNA for the CDR3: TGTGCCAGCGGCTTAAAACTAGCGGGGTCTTCCTACAATGAGCAGTTCTTC.